These T cell receptor beta chains were read from a single sample in a study of control samples from healthy donors and cancer patients. The assay was immunoSEQ multiplex PCR, and TCRdb's table has in-frame clones only and misses some. The data contain 60,000 to 80,000 clones, roughly 84% of them singletons. Sequenced material: blood. The receptors derive from a woman between 50 and 59 years old in good health. Each CDR3 is given with its conserved first and last residue. D genes are given only for firm matches. Size is omitted from some rows. Given values are once, few, many or a class for expanded clones.

TRBJ2-5,TRBV7-9,-,-,TGTGCCAGCAGCTTAGTCGACGAGCAAGAGACCCAGTACTTC,CASSLVDEQETQYF
TRBJ2-5,TRBV4-1,-,TRBD1,TGCGCCAGCAGCCAAGGGACAGGGGGTCAAGAGACCCAGTACTTC,CASSQGTGGQETQYF
TRBJ2-7,TRBV5-1,-,-,TGCGCCAGCAGCGGGGCATACGAGCAGTACTTC,CASSGAYEQYF
TRBJ2-5,TRBV6-5,-,-,TGTGCCAGCAGCACGGGTTTGCAAGAGACCCAGTACTTC,CASSTGLQETQYF
TRBJ2-1,TRBV28,-,-,TGTGCCAGCAGTTTAGTATACAATGAGCAGTTCTTC,CASSLVYNEQFF
TRBJ2-1,TRBV10-1,-,-,TGCGCCAGCAAGGATTCTGGCCCCGAAGACAATGAGCAGTTCTTC,CASKDSGPEDNEQFF
TRBJ1-2,TRBV12-3/TRBV12-4,-,-,TGTGCCAGCAGTTCCCTCTATGGCTACACCTTC,CASSSLYGYTF
TRBJ2-1,TRBV29-1,few,TRBD2,TGCAGTAGCGGGACTAGCGGGAGGGATGAGCAGTTCTTC,CSSGTSGRDEQFF
TRBJ2-7,TRBV18,-,-,TGTGCCAGCTCACCTTCGACAGGCACCTACGAGCAGTACTTC,CASSPSTGTYEQYF
TRBJ2-5,TRBV29-1,-,-,TGCAGCGGGGGCGGCTACGCGGAAGAGACCCAGTACTTC,CSGGGYAEETQYF
TRBJ2-1,TRBV11-2,-,-,TGTGCCAGCAGCTTAAGGCCGTCCTACAATGAGCAGTTCTTC,CASSLRPSYNEQFF
TRBJ2-7,TRBV7-9,once,TRBD2,TGTGCCATCAGCTTCCCCCAGACTAGCTCAAACGAGCAGTACTTC,CAISFPQTSSNEQYF
TRBJ2-5,TRBV27,-,TRBD1,TGTGCCAGCAGTTTGCGGACAGGGGGTGGCCAGGAGACCCAGTACTTC,CASSLRTGGGQETQYF
TRBJ1-1,TRBV15,-,-,TGTGCCACCAGCAGAGATTTCGCCGGGGAGATGGCTTTCTTT,CATSRDFAGEMAFF
TRBJ2-3,TRBV7-3,-,TRBD1,TGTGCCAGCAGCTTAAACCAGGGGGCGGATACGCAGTATTTT,CASSLNQGADTQYF
TRBJ2-3,TRBV5-1,-,-,TGCGCCAGCGCATACACAGATACGCAGTATTTT,CASAYTDTQYF
TRBJ2-7,TRBV11-2,-,TRBD1,TGTGCCAGCAGCTCCGCGGGACAGGGCTCCTACGAGCAGTACTTC,CASSSAGQGSYEQYF
TRBJ1-2,TRBV27,-,TRBD1,TGTGCCAGCAGAGATACAGGGGGAGCGGATGGCTACACCTTC,CASRDTGGADGYTF
TRBJ1-2,TRBV3-1/TRBV3-2,-,TRBD1,TGTGCCAGCAGCCGTCCGGGACAGGGGAACTATGGCTACACCTTC,CASSRPGQGNYGYTF
TRBJ1-2,TRBV6-2/TRBV6-3,-,TRBD1,TGTGCCAGCAGTTACTCGAGCCTTCCGGGACAGGGAGTGCAGATCTATGGCTACACCTTC,CASSYSSLPGQGVQIYGYTF
TRBJ2-3,TRBV19,-,TRBD2,TGTGCCAGTAGTAACGGGAGGCAAACAGATACGCAGTATTTT,CASSNGRQTDTQYF
TRBJ1-5,TRBV18,-,-,TGTGCCAGCTCACCAGGGGACAACAATCAGCCCCAGCATTTT,CASSPGDNNQPQHF
TRBJ2-1,TRBV9,few,-,TGTGCCAGCAGCATGTCTACTCTAGGGAATGAGCAGTTCTTC,CASSMSTLGNEQFF
TRBJ2-3,TRBV2,-,-,TGTGCCAGCAGTGAAAGGCAGGCCACAGATACGCAGTATTTT,CASSERQATDTQYF
TRBJ2-5,TRBV7-9,-,TRBD1,TGTGCCAGCAGCCCACGACAGGGGGCAGGAGAGACCCAGTACTTC,CASSPRQGAGETQYF
TRBJ2-7,TRBV10-1,once,-,TGCGCCAGCAGTGTCGAACCTTCCTACGAGCAGTACTTC,CASSVEPSYEQYF
TRBJ2-7,TRBV28,-,-,TGTGCCAGCAGTTTACCCAGGGGAACCTACGAGCAGTACTTC,CASSLPRGTYEQYF
TRBJ1-2,TRBV7-8,-,-,TGTGCCAGCAGCTTTAGAGGCGGCTACACCTTC,CASSFRGGYTF
TRBJ2-5,TRBV4-1,-,TRBD2,TGCGCCAGCAGCCAAGATGATCGGGGGGTAGAGACCCAGTACTTC,CASSQDDRGVETQYF
TRBJ2-3,TRBV7-7,-,TRBD1,TGTGCTAGCAGCCGAACAGGGGGCGCGGATACGCAGTATTTT,CASSRTGGADTQYF
TRBJ1-1,TRBV6-5,once,-,TGTGCCAGCAGGGCGGAGGGGGGGCTGAACACTGAAGCTTTCTTT,CASRAEGGLNTEAFF
TRBJ2-2,TRBV4-1,-,-,TGCGCCAGCAGCCAAGAGGTCGGGGAGCTGTTTTTT,CASSQEVGELFF
TRBJ2-5,TRBV23-1,-,-,TGCGCCAGCAGTCGACAGGTATCCAGGGAGACCCAGTACTTC,CASSRQVSRETQYF
TRBJ2-2,TRBV10-3,-,-,TGTGCCATCAGGGACAACACCGGGGAGCTGTTTTTT,CAIRDNTGELFF
TRBJ2-2,TRBV6-4,-,TRBD2,TGTGCCAGCAGGCGGGAGGAGACCGGGGAGCTGTTTTTT,CASRREETGELFF
TRBJ1-1,TRBV28,-,TRBD1,TGTGCCAGCAGGAAGGGACAGGTGAACACTGAAGCTTTCTTT,CASRKGQVNTEAFF
TRBJ2-1,TRBV5-6,-,-,TGTGCCAGCAGCTCGCCCGGGACATCGTACAATGAGCAGTTCTTC,CASSSPGTSYNEQFF
TRBJ2-5,TRBV7-9,-,-,TGTGCCAGCAGACGAAAGGCTATAGAGACCCAGTACTTC,CASRRKAIETQYF
TRBJ2-3,TRBV20-1,-,-,TGCAGTGCTAGGTCAGGAGATACGCAGTATTTT,CSARSGDTQYF
TRBJ1-1,TRBV5-1,-,-,TGCGCCAGCAGCTTGTCGAACATGATGAACACTGAAGCTTTCTTT,CASSLSNMMNTEAFF
TRBJ1-6,TRBV6-6,-,TRBD1,TGTGCCAGCAGTGAGGACAGGGTAGGCTCACCCCTCCACTTT,CASSEDRVGSPLHF
TRBJ2-7,TRBV28,-,-,TGTGCCAGCAGCGGACTTCGCGGGGAGCAGTACTTC,CASSGLRGEQYF
TRBJ2-5,TRBV18,-,TRBD2,TGTGCCAGCTCACCCCTAGCGGGAGGCGGGGAGACCCAGTACTTC,CASSPLAGGGETQYF
TRBJ2-1,TRBV5-1,-,TRBD2,TGCGCCAGCAGCCCAACTAGCGGGAGCCACTCGAATGAGCAGTTCTTC,CASSPTSGSHSNEQFF
TRBJ1-1,TRBV3-1/TRBV3-2,-,TRBD1,TGTGCCAGCAGCCAGCCCGGGACAGGAAACACTGAAGCTTTCTTT,CASSQPGTGNTEAFF
TRBJ1-2,TRBV24-1,-,-,TGTGCCACCTGCCCAGGGACAAATGATGGCTACACCTTC,CATCPGTNDGYTF
TRBJ2-1,TRBV3-1/TRBV3-2,few,-,TGTGCCAGCAGCCCCCACCTGCGGCCGGGCCAATCCTACAATGAGCAGTTCTTC,CASSPHLRPGQSYNEQFF
TRBJ2-7,TRBV4-1,-,TRBD1,TGCGCCAGCAGCCAAGTCGGACAGGGGTACGAGCAGTACTTC,CASSQVGQGYEQYF
TRBJ1-5,TRBV28,-,-,TGTGCCAGCGGGAACAGCCTCAATCAGCCCCAGCATTTT,CASGNSLNQPQHF
TRBJ2-5,TRBV2,-,TRBD1,TGTGCCAGCAGTGAAGGGTTGAACAGGGGTGAGACCCAGTACTTC,CASSEGLNRGETQYF
TRBJ2-1,TRBV4-1,-,TRBD2,TGCGCCAGCAGCCAAGTGGCTAGCGGGAGAAAGGGATCCTACAATGAGCAGTTCTTC,CASSQVASGRKGSYNEQFF
TRBJ1-2,TRBV6-6,-,TRBD1,TGTGCCAGCAGCTTTAAACAGGGGGCGCGCGGCTACACCTTC,CASSFKQGARGYTF
TRBJ2-1,TRBV19,-,TRBD2,TGTGCCAGTAGTATCCGACTAGCGGGGGCCTACAATGAGCAGTTCTTC,CASSIRLAGAYNEQFF
TRBJ2-2,TRBV2,-,-,TGTGCCAGCAGTAGCACAGCCATGAACACCGGGGAGCTGTTTTTT,CASSSTAMNTGELFF
TRBJ1-2,TRBV14,-,TRBD1,TGTGCCAGCAGCCAAGGGGGACAGCGTTTCTATGGCTACACCTTC,CASSQGGQRFYGYTF